This T cell receptor (beta chain) was documented in a study of T-cell memory formation after mild COVID-19. Study-level background: Across donors, TCR clusters were largely donor specific.

Germline-derived CDR1 and CDR2 are LNHNV and YYDKDF (reference sequence). This CDR3 is 14 amino acids long. Trimming took 0 bases from V and 6 from J, leaving 6 bases between them. The study's findings and limits: Several responding clones turned up in pre-infection memory, indicating that cross-reactive memory may have taken part. Whereas later expanders leaned CD4+, clones contracting day 15 to 85 showed a balanced CD4/CD8 makeup.

Worth noting for this clonotype: Its antigen is not known.

TCR alpha and TCR beta cDNA libraries with sample barcodes and UMIs came from 5'RACE using constant-segment primers. MiXCR, applied by TCRdb to the 5' RACE reads, yields one record per CDR3 protein. Here the sample spans just under 350,000 distinct CDR3 sequences, 13% being singletons. The sequence was collected from a young man who had mild COVID-19 (a few samples of this study predate the infection). Cell type and time point are not known. The sample comprised PBMCs or a T cell subset sorted from them (not recorded which). The rearrangement links TRBV15 to TRBJ1-6; D possibly corresponds to TRBD1 (6 bases). CDR3 nucleotide sequence: TGTGCCACCAGCAGAGAACAGGGTAATTCACCCCTCCACTTT. It yields the protein CATSREQGNSPLHF.